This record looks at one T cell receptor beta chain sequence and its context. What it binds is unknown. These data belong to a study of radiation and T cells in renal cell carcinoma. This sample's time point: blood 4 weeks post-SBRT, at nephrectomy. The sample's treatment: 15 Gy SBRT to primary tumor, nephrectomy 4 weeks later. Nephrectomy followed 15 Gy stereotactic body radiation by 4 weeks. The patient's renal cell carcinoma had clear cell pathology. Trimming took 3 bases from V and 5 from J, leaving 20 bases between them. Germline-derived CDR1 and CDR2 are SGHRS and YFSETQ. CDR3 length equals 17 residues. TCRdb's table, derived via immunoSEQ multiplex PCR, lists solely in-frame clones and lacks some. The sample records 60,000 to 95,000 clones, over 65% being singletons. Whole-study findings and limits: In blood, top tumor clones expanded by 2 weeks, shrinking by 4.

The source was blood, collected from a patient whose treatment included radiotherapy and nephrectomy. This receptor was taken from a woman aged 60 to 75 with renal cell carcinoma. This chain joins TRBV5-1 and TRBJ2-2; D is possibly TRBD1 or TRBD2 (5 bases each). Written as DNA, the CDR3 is TGCGCCAGCAGCTCTCTCAGCGTCGTTGAGGGGACCGGGGAGCTGTTTTTT. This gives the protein CASSSLSVVEGTGELFF. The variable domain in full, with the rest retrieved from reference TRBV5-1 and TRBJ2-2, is KAGVTQTPRYLIKTRGQQVTLSCSPISGHRSVSWYQQTPGQGLQFLFEYFSETQRNKGNFPGRFSGRQFSNSRSEMNVSTLELGDSALYLCASSSLSVVEGTGELFFGEGSRLTVL.